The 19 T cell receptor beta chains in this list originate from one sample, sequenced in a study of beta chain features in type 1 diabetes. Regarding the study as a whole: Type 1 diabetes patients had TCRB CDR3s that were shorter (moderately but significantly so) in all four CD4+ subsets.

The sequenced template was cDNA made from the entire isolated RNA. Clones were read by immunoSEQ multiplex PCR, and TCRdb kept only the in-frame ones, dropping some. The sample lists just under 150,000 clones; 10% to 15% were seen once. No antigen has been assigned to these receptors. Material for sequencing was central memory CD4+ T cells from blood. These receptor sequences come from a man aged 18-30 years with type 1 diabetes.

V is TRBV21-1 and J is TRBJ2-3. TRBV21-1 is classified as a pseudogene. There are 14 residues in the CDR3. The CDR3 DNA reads TGTGCCCTACCGGACCCACCGAGCACAGATACGCAGTATTTT. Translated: CALPDPPSTDTQYF.

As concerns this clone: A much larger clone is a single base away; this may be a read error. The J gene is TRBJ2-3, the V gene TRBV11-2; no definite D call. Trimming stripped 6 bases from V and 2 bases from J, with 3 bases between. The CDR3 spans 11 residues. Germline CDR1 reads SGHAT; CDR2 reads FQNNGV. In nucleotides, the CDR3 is TGTGCCAGCAGATACACAGATACGCAGTATTTT. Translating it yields CASRYTDTQYF.

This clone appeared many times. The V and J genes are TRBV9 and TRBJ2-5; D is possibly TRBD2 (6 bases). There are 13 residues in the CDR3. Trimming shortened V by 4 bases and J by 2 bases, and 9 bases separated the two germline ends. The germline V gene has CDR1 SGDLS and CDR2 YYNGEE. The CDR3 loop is CASSPGLQETQYF. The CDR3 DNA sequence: TGTGCCAGCAGCCCAGGACTACAAGAGACCCAGTACTTC.

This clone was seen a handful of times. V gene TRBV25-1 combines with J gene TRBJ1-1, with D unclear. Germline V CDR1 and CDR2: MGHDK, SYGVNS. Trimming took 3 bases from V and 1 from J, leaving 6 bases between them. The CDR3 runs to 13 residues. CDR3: CASSDKGNTEAFF. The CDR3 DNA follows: TGTGCCAGCAGTGACAAGGGGAACACTGAAGCTTTCTTT.

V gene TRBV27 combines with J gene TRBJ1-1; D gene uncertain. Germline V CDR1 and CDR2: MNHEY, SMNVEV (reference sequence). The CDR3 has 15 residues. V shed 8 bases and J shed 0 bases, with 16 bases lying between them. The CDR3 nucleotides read TGTGCCAGCCTTCCCCTAGCTATAATGAACACTGAAGCTTTCTTT. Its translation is CASLPLAIMNTEAFF.

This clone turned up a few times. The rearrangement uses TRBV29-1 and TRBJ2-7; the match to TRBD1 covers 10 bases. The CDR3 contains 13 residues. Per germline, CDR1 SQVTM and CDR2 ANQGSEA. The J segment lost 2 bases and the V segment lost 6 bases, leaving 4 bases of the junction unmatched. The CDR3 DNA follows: TGCAGCGTCGCCGGGACAGGGGCCTACGAGCAGTACTTC. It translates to CSVAGTGAYEQYF.

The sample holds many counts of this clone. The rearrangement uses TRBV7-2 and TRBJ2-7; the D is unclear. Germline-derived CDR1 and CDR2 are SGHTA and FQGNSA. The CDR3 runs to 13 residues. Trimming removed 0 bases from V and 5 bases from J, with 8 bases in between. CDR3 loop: CASSLAYSHEQYF. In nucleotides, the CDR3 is TGTGCCAGCAGCTTAGCGTACAGCCACGAGCAGTACTTC.

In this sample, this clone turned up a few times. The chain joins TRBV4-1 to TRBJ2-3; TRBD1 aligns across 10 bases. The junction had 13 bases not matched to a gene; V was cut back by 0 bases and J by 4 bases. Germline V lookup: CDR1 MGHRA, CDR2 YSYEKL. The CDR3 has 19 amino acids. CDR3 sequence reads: CASSQESGAGTGAPDTQYF. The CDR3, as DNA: TGCGCCAGCAGCCAAGAAAGTGGAGCCGGGACAGGGGCCCCAGATACGCAGTATTTT.

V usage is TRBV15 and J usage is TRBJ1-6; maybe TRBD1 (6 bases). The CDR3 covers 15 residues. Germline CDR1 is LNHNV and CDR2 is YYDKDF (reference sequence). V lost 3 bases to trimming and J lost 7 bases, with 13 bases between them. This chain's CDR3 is CATSRQQGANSPLHF. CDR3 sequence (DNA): TGTGCCACCAGCAGGCAACAGGGAGCCAATTCACCCCTCCACTTT. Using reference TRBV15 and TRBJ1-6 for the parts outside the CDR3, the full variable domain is DAMVIQNPRYQVTQFGKPVTLSCSQTLNHNVMYWYQQKSSQAPKLLFHYYDKDFNNEADTPDNFQSRRPNTSFCFLDIRSPGLGDTAMYLCATSRQQGANSPLHFGNGTRLTVT.

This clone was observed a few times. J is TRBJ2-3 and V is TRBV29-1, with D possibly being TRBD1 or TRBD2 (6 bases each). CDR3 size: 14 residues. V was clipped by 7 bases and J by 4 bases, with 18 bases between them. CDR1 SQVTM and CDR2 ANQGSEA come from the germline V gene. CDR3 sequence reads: CSGKMGGGPDTQYF. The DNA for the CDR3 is TGCAGCGGAAAAATGGGGGGCGGCCCAGATACGCAGTATTTT.

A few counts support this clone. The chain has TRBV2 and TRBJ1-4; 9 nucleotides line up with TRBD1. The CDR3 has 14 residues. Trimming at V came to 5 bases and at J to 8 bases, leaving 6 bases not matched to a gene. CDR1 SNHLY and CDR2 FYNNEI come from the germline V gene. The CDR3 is CASSKGQGREKLFF. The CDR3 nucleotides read TGTGCCAGCAGTAAAGGACAGGGGCGGGAAAAACTGTTTTTT. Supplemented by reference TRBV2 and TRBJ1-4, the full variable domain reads EPEVTQTPSHQVTQMGQEVILRCVPISNHLYFYWYRQILGQKVEFLVSFYNNEISEKSEIFDDQFSVERPDGSNFTLKIRSTKLEDSAMYFCASSKGQGREKLFFGSGTQLSVL.

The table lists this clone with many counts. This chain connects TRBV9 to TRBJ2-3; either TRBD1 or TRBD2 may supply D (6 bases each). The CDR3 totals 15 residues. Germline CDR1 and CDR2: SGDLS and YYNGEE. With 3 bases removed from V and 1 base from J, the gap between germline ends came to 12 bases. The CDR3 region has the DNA TGTGCCAGCAGCGAGGGGGGCCGCCGCACAGATACGCAGTATTTT. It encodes CASSEGGRRTDTQYF.

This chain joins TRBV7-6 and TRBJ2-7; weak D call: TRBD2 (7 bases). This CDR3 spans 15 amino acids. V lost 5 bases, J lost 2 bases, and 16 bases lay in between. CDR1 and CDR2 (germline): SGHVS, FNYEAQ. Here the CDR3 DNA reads TGTGCCAGCAGCGCAGGGGAGGGGAGCCCCTACGAGCAGTACTTC. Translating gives CASSAGEGSPYEQYF.

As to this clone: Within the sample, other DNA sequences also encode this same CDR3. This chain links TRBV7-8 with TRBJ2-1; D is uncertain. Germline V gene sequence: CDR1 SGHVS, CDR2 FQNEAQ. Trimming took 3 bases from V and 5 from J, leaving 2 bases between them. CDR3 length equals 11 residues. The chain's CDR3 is CASSFDNEQFF. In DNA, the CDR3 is TGTGCCAGCAGCTTCGACAATGAGCAGTTCTTC.

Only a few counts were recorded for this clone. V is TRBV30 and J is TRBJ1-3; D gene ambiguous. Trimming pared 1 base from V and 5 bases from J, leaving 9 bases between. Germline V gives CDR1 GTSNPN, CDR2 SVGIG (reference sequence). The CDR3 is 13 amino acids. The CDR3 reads CAWSAGIRNTIYF. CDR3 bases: TGTGCCTGGAGTGCCGGGATCAGAAACACCATATATTTT. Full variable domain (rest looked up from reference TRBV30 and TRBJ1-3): SQTIHQWPATLVQPVGSPLSLECTVEGTSNPNLYWYRQAAGRGLQLLFYSVGIGQISSEVPQNLSASRPQDRQFILSSKKLLLSDSGFYLCAWSAGIRNTIYFGEGSWLTVV.

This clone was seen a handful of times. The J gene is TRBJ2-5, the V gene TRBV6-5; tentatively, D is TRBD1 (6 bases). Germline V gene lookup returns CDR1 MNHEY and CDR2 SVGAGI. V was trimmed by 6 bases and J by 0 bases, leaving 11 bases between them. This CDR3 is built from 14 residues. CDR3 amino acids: CASRLGQNQETQYF. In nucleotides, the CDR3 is TGTGCCAGCAGGCTCGGACAGAACCAAGAGACCCAGTACTTC.

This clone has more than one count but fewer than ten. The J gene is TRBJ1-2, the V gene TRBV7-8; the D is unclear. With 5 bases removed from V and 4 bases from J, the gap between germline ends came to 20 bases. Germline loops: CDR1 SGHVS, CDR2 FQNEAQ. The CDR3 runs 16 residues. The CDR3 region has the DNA TGTGCCAGCAGCCCCACTATAGGAAGCAAGGGCTATGGCTACACCTTC. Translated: CASSPTIGSKGYGYTF.

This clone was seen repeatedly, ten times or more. The chain's CDR3 is CASSEEVRETQYF. The CDR3 nucleotides read TGTGCCAGCAGTGAAGAGGTGCGGGAGACCCAGTACTTC. The chain is built from TRBV2 and TRBJ2-5; D uncertain. This CDR3 is 13 amino acids long. The germline CDR1 and CDR2 sequences are SNHLY and FYNNEI. Deletions cut 1 base from V and 5 bases from J, with 8 bases between.

DNA of the CDR3: TGTGCCAGCAGTGTGATGGGGGTGAGCACTGAAGCTTTCTTT. Translation gives CASSVMGVSTEAFF. The gene calls are TRBV25-1 and TRBJ1-1; D is possibly TRBD1 (5 bases). V was pared by 4 bases and J by 4 bases, with 13 bases between. This CDR3 region has 14 residues. In germline, CDR1 is MGHDK, CDR2 SYGVNS. Filled out from reference TRBV25-1 and TRBJ1-1, the complete variable domain reads EADIYQTPRYLVIGTGKKITLECSQTMGHDKMYWYQQDPGMELHLIHYSYGVNSTEKGDLSSESTVSRIRTEHFPLTLESARPSHTSQYLCASSVMGVSTEAFFGQGTRLTVV.